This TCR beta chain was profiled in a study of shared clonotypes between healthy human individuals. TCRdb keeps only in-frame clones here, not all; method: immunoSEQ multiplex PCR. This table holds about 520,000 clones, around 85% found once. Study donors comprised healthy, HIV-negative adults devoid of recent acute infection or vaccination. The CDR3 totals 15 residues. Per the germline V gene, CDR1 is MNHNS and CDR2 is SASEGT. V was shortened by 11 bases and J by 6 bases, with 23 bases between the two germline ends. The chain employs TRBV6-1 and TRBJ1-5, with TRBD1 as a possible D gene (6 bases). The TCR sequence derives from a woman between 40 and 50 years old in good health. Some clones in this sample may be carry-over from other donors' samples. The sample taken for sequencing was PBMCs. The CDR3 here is CACARSGGAGQPQHF. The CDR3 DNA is TGTGCCTGCGCACGGTCGGGGGGCGCGGGTCAGCCCCAGCATTTT.